These 26 T cell receptor beta chains were sequenced from one sample in a study of T-cell memory formation after mild COVID-19. TCRdb called the 5' RACE reads again in MiXCR, with one record for every CDR3 protein. The sample carries some 300,000 distinct CDR3 sequences, less than 25% recorded once. The sequenced sample was PBMCs or a T cell subset sorted from them (not recorded which). These receptors were collected from a young man who had mild COVID-19 (a few samples of this study predate the infection). Cell type and time point are not known.

The chain's CDR3 is CASSYRVAGGYEQFF. CDR3 coding DNA: TGTGCCAGCAGTTACCGGGTAGCGGGGGGCTATGAGCAGTTCTTC. The V gene is TRBV6-6, the J gene TRBJ2-1; 10 nucleotides match TRBD2. Losses at the gene ends were 2 bases for V and 8 bases for J; bases not matched to a gene: 6. The CDR3 runs to 15 residues. The germline V gene encodes CDR1 MNHNY and CDR2 SVGAGI (reference sequence).

The V gene is TRBV6-1, the J gene TRBJ2-7; D is possibly TRBD2 (6 bases). The CDR3 is 16 amino acids. V was trimmed by 1 base and J by 3 bases, leaving 16 bases between them. Germline V gene sequence: CDR1 MNHNS, CDR2 SASEGT. The CDR3 coding sequence is TGTGCCAGCAGTGAAGGCCCCGGAGGGATGTACTACGAGCAGTACTTC. Residues: CASSEGPGGMYYEQYF.

This clonotype occurred a few times. The chain is built from TRBV20-1 and TRBJ1-2; 8 bases fit TRBD1. V lost 6 bases, J lost 5 bases, and 11 bases stayed unmatched. The CDR3 loop spans 14 amino acids. CDR1 and CDR2 from the germline V gene are DFQATT and SNEGSKA (reference sequence). CDR3 sequence (DNA): TGCAGTGCCGGGCAGGGGGCTTGGGTTTATGGCTACACCTTC. Protein sequence: CSAGQGAWVYGYTF.

This clonotype was observed a few times. V is TRBV6-2 or TRBV6-3 and J is TRBJ1-4; no definite D call. The V gene lost 6 bases and the J gene lost 5 bases, with 13 bases spanning the gap. The CDR3 runs 14 residues. Germline loops: CDR1 MNHEY, CDR2 SVGEGT. The CDR3 protein is CASSPDRLNEKLFF. The CDR3 bases are TGTGCCAGCAGCCCAGACCGGCTAAATGAAAAACTGTTTTTT.

The CDR3 loop is CASSVATSATGELFF. The CDR3 region has the DNA TGTGCCAGCAGCGTGGCGACTAGCGCGACCGGGGAGCTGTTTTTT. The chain recombines TRBV9 with TRBJ2-2; 8 bases are shared with TRBD2. The length of the CDR3 is 15 residues. The ends lost 2 bases at V and 5 bases at J; junction bases unmatched: 5. The V gene's germline CDR1 is SGDLS and CDR2 YYNGEE.

This clonotype was detected once. Since the CDR3 does not end with the conserved phenylalanine or tryptophan, this likely comes from a read error. The genes are TRBV7-9 and TRBJ1-2; weak D call: TRBD1 (5 bases). The V gene lost 5 bases and the J gene lost 2 bases, with 9 bases spanning the gap. Germline lookup yields CDR1 SEHNR and CDR2 FQNEAQ (reference sequence). The CDR3 is 13 amino acids. CDR3 DNA sequence: TGTGCCAGCAGCCCCAGGGAGAACTATGGCTACACCTTA. Translating gives CASSPRENYGYTL.

J is TRBJ2-7 and V is TRBV20-1; 8 positions match TRBD1. The CDR3 contains 14 residues. The V gene end was trimmed by 4 bases and the J gene end by 2 bases; junction bases not matched to a gene: 7. The germline gives CDR1 DFQATT, CDR2 SNEGSKA (reference sequence). The DNA of the CDR3 is TGCAGTGCTATCCTCCCGGGACAGGCCTACGAGCAGTACTTC. Translation gives CSAILPGQAYEQYF.

This clonotype was detected only a few times. The chain recombines TRBV12-3 or TRBV12-4 with TRBJ2-1; 10 bases map to TRBD2. This CDR3 has 11 residues. The junction had 5 bases not matched to a gene; V was cut back by 6 bases and J by 15 bases. The CDR3 bases are TGTGCCAGCAGCAGCGGGGGGGCGGGGTTCTTC. Translation gives CASSSGGAGFF.

This clonotype occurred a few times. The gene calls are TRBV11-2 and TRBJ2-1, with no clear D. The CDR3 is 12 residues long. Between the trimmed V and J ends, which lost 2 bases and 4 bases, there was a span of 3 bases. Germline V CDR1 and CDR2: SGHAT, FQNNGV. The CDR3 nucleotides are TGTGCCAGCAGCTTAATTTACAATGAGCAGTTCTTC. Its translation: CASSLIYNEQFF.

This clonotype was observed a few times. The chain combines TRBV7-9 with TRBJ1-2; the D gene is possibly TRBD1 (5 bases). Per the germline V gene, CDR1 is SEHNR and CDR2 is FQNEAQ (reference sequence). This CDR3 spans 14 amino acids. V was shortened by 2 bases and J by 6 bases, with 13 bases between the two germline ends. DNA for the CDR3: TGTGCCAGCAGCTTAAGCAGGGTCCAGAATGGCTACACCTTC. Encoded protein: CASSLSRVQNGYTF.

This clonotype was seen a handful of times. V and J are TRBV4-1 and TRBJ2-2; the D gene is possibly TRBD2 (5 bases). Germline loops: CDR1 MGHRA, CDR2 YSYEKL. Trimming took 4 bases from V and 3 from J, leaving 9 bases between them. The CDR3 totals 14 residues. The CDR3 DNA reads as TGCGCCAGCAGCCCATTGGGAGACACCGGGGAGCTGTTTTTT. As protein: CASSPLGDTGELFF.

This clonotype occurred many times. The rearrangement uses TRBV5-1 and TRBJ2-2, with 10 bases fitting TRBD2. Germline CDR1 reads SGHRS; CDR2 reads YFSETQ. V dropped 4 bases and J dropped 5; count of bases not matched to a gene: 8. The CDR3 runs to 16 residues. The chain's CDR3 is CASSPIAGGTTGELFF. The CDR3 DNA reads TGCGCCAGCAGCCCCATAGCGGGGGGTACGACCGGGGAGCTGTTTTTT.

V usage is TRBV7-9 and J usage is TRBJ2-2; D may be TRBD1 (5 bases). The V and J ends lost 2 bases and 1 base respectively, with 11 bases between them. Germline CDR1 is SEHNR and CDR2 is FQNEAQ (reference sequence). This CDR3 comprises 16 residues. CDR3 residues: CASSLHMQGNTGELFF. The CDR3 coding sequence is TGTGCCAGCAGCTTACATATGCAGGGGAACACCGGGGAGCTGTTTTTT.

The chain carries TRBV11-2 and TRBJ2-3; 10 bases are shared with TRBD2. V shed 2 bases and J 5 bases; nucleotides not matched to a gene: 4. The germline V gene encodes CDR1 SGHAT and CDR2 FQNNGV. CDR3 size: 15 residues. CDR3 DNA sequence: TGTGCCAGCAGCTTACAGCGGGGGGGCAAAGATACGCAGTATTTT. It encodes CASSLQRGGKDTQYF.

V is TRBV15 and J is TRBJ2-2; 8 bases fit TRBD1. The trim removed 5 bases at V and 5 bases at J, leaving 1 base unmatched. CDR3 size: 13 residues. Germline V CDR1 and CDR2: LNHNV, YYDKDF (reference sequence). CDR3 sequence: CATSWTGTGELFF. CDR3 nucleotides: TGTGCCACCAGCTGGACAGGGACCGGGGAGCTGTTTTTT. Using reference TRBV15 and TRBJ2-2 for the parts outside the CDR3, the full variable domain is DAMVIQNPRYQVTQFGKPVTLSCSQTLNHNVMYWYQQKSSQAPKLLFHYYDKDFNNEADTPDNFQSRRPNTSFCFLDIRSPGLGDTAMYLCATSWTGTGELFFGEGSRLTVL.

This clonotype was detected only a few times. V gene TRBV18 combines with J gene TRBJ2-1, with D unresolved. This CDR3 is built from 14 residues. The germline gives CDR1 KGHSH, CDR2 LQKENI. Trimming took 1 base from V and 7 from J, leaving 11 bases between them. The CDR3 sequence: CASSPQGLGNEQFF. In nucleotides, the CDR3 is TGTGCCAGCTCACCACAGGGCCTGGGGAATGAGCAGTTCTTC.

The chain has TRBV20-1 and TRBJ1-1, with D perhaps matching TRBD1 (6 bases). V lost 2 bases and J 2 bases, leaving 12 bases between the germline ends. The germline CDR1 and CDR2 sequences are DFQATT and SNEGSKA (reference sequence). The CDR3 runs to 14 residues. CDR3 sequence reads: CSARQWTDNTEAFF. The CDR3, as DNA: TGCAGTGCTAGACAATGGACAGACAACACTGAAGCTTTCTTT.

This clonotype was seen more than once but under ten times. The chain recombines TRBV11-2 with TRBJ1-2; D may be TRBD1 (5 bases). The length of the CDR3 is 16 residues. Germline CDR1 and CDR2: SGHAT and FQNNGV. The germline V and J ends were trimmed by 5 bases and 2 bases, with 18 bases remaining between them. The CDR3: CASSPGWGSPNYGYTF. As DNA, the CDR3 is TGTGCCAGCAGCCCAGGGTGGGGAAGTCCCAACTATGGCTACACCTTC.

J is TRBJ2-3 and V is TRBV7-2; 15 bases are shared with TRBD2. In germline, CDR1 is SGHTA, CDR2 FQGNSA. V was pared by 5 bases and J by 0 bases, with 6 bases of the junction left unmatched. CDR3 size: 18 residues. The CDR3 loop is CASSPGTSGGTSTDTQYF. DNA of the CDR3: TGTGCCAGCAGCCCAGGGACTAGCGGGGGGACTAGCACAGATACGCAGTATTTT. Full variable domain (remainder filled in from reference TRBV7-2 and TRBJ2-3): GAGVSQSPSNKVTEKGKDVELRCDPISGHTALYWYRQSLGQGLEFLIYFQGNSAPDKSGLPSDRFSAERTGGSVSTLTIQRTQQEDSAVYLCASSPGTSGGTSTDTQYFGPGTRLTVL.

V gene TRBV27 combines with J gene TRBJ2-7, with D hard to call. The CDR3 sequence is 13 residues long. V shed 5 bases and J shed 9 bases, with 17 bases lying between them. Germline loops: CDR1 MNHEY, CDR2 SMNVEV (reference sequence). Here the CDR3 reads CASSPPGYGGQYF. CDR3 DNA: TGTGCCAGCAGTCCCCCCGGCTACGGCGGGCAGTACTTC.

This clonotype came up a few times. The chain carries TRBV7-2 and TRBJ2-1; TRBD1 might be the D (5 bases). CDR3 length: 13 residues. Germline CDR1 reads SGHTA; CDR2 reads FQGNSA. Deletions cut 5 bases from V and 6 bases from J, with 11 bases between. The CDR3 sequence: CASSDGHGNEQFF. CDR3 in DNA: TGTGCCAGCAGCGACGGACACGGCAATGAGCAGTTCTTC.

The genes are TRBV5-1 and TRBJ1-1; weak D call: TRBD1 (5 bases). Germline loops: CDR1 SGHRS, CDR2 YFSETQ. Trimming shortened V by 0 bases and J by 7 bases, and 7 bases separated the two germline ends. The CDR3 covers 12 residues. CDR3 loop: CASSLGDGEAFF. Written as DNA, the CDR3 is TGCGCCAGCAGCTTGGGGGACGGTGAAGCTTTCTTT.

The rearrangement uses TRBV4-3 and TRBJ1-2; D not certain. This CDR3 region has 13 residues. Trimming removed 6 bases at V and 6 bases at J, with 14 bases between. Germline V lookup: CDR1 LGHNA, CDR2 YSLEER. The CDR3 bases are TGCGCCAGCAGTTTACACGCTGAGCATGGCTACACCTTC. Translating it yields CASSLHAEHGYTF.

This chain links TRBV19 with TRBJ1-1; tentative D call: TRBD1 (5 bases). The CDR3 covers 11 residues. Germline CDR1 reads LNHDA; CDR2 reads SQIVND (reference sequence). V was cut by 10 bases and J by 9 bases, with 15 bases left in between. The DNA for the CDR3 is TGTGCCACCCCGGGGCAGGGTAAAGCTTTCTTT. This translates into CATPGQGKAFF.

This rearrangement joins TRBV5-5 to TRBJ2-3; TRBD2 is a possible D gene (5 bases). There are 14 residues in the CDR3. V was clipped by 2 bases and J by 10 bases, with 17 bases between them. Germline assignment: CDR1 SGHKS and CDR2 YYEKEE (reference sequence). The CDR3 region has the DNA TGTGCCAGCAGCTTTAGACCCCGGGATAGCTCGCAGTATTTT. Its translation is CASSFRPRDSSQYF.

The J gene is TRBJ1-4, the V gene TRBV2, with 9 bases identical to TRBD1. The germline V gene encodes CDR1 SNHLY and CDR2 FYNNEI. CDR3 length equals 14 residues. With V trimmed by 4 bases and J by 8 bases, 5 bases remained unmatched. The CDR3 is CASSGGTGREKLFF. DNA for the CDR3: TGTGCCAGCAGTGGCGGGACAGGGAGGGAAAAACTGTTTTTT.